This T cell receptor (beta chain) was observed in a study of T cells in localized non-small cell lung cancer. Sequenced by immunoSEQ multiplex PCR; TCRdb stores in-frame clones only, minus some. Of about 41,000 clones in the sample, about 86% were seen once. V lost 0 bases to trimming and J lost 1 base, with 10 bases between them. CDR1 is SGHRS, CDR2 YFSETQ, per germline. The CDR3 runs to 15 residues. To note about this clone: Its antigen is undetermined.

General study results and limits: Longer overall survival was associated with a higher density of T cells in the blood. Adjacent lung exhibited a median of about 56 among the 100 most abundant tumor clones. Maximal T cell clonality occurred in uninvolved adjacent lung, with tumor ranking below it.

This sequence was found in a woman between 18 and 49 years old with stage III lung adenocarcinoma. This specimen was peripheral blood, taken before any cancer treatment. The chain has TRBV5-1 and TRBJ2-5; unclear D gene. CDR3 sequence (DNA): TGCGCCAGCAGCTTGGTTCTAGGCCTCCAAGAGACCCAGTACTTC. This encodes CASSLVLGLQETQYF.